These 5 T cell receptor beta chains originate from one sample sequenced in a study of OX40 agonist ivuxolimab in advanced cancers. Sequencing was performed with immunoSEQ multiplex PCR; in TCRdb, only in-frame clones are kept and a portion is missing. Among around 70,000 clones, 81% were seen once, and the ten largest hold 4.5% to 6%. The sequenced sample was CD4+ or CD8+ T cells sorted from blood, obtained in a trial of the OX40 agonist ivuxolimab. Every receptor here comes from an adult with an advanced solid tumor such as melanoma, head and neck, liver or kidney cancer.

The chain is built from TRBV23-1 and TRBJ2-5; D remains unclear. TRBV23-1 is designated an ORF whose function remains uncertain. The CDR3 is made up of 11 amino acids. The germline V and J ends were trimmed by 7 bases and 7 bases, with 10 bases remaining between them. CDR3 in amino acids: CASTQRRTQYF. The CDR3 DNA sequence: TGCGCCAGCACTCAGAGGAGGACCCAGTACTTC.

This chain connects TRBV19 to TRBJ2-2; D perhaps matches TRBD1 (6 bases). Trimming pared 9 bases from V and 5 bases from J, leaving 16 bases between. The germline gives CDR1 LNHDA, CDR2 SQIVND (reference sequence). The CDR3 loop spans 14 amino acids. The CDR3 DNA reads as TGTGCCAGCGGGTGGGGGCGGCCGACCGGGGAGCTGTTTTTT. This sequence encodes CASGWGRPTGELFF.

This clone has only a few counts. The chain has TRBV6-1 and TRBJ2-5; the D gene is possibly TRBD2 (6 bases). The CDR3 covers 15 residues. The ends were cut back, 7 bases at V and 3 bases at J, with 18 bases in the middle. Germline-derived CDR1 and CDR2 are MNHNS and SASEGT. The CDR3 spells CASIDPSTGEETQYF. The CDR3 DNA follows: TGTGCCAGCATTGACCCCAGTACGGGGGAAGAGACCCAGTACTTC.

The chain employs TRBV27 and TRBJ1-1, with 11 bases fitting TRBD1. With V trimmed by 4 bases and J by 5 bases, 9 bases remained unmatched. CDR3 length: 16 residues. Per the germline V gene, CDR1 is MNHEY and CDR2 is SMNVEV (reference sequence). The CDR3: CASSSRTGGRGTEAFF. The DNA of the CDR3 is TGTGCCAGCAGTTCTAGGACAGGGGGCAGGGGAACTGAAGCTTTCTTT.

CDR3 region: CASSLMAGGYEQYF. CDR3 DNA: TGCGCCAGCAGCTTGATGGCGGGAGGATACGAGCAGTACTTC. The chain joins TRBV5-1 to TRBJ2-7; 8 nucleotides match TRBD2. Germline trimming cut 1 base from V and 4 bases from J; bases unmatched to any gene: 4. The length of the CDR3 is 14 residues. From germline, CDR1 is SGHRS and CDR2 YFSETQ.